Below, one T cell receptor (beta chain) is given with its context. Its antigen is not known. The data were taken from a study of CXCR3-negative and CXCR3-positive naive CD8 T cells. Findings of the study overall: In both naive subsets diversity was comparably high, whereas memory CD8+ cells showed much lower diversity. Naive cells that were CXCR3-positive had more hydrophobic TRB CDR3s (compared with CXCR3-negative naive cells). TRBV-TRBJ usage was alike in naive CXCR3-negative and CXCR3-positive cells but differed in memory cells.

UMI-tagged TRB cDNA libraries were built via 5' RACE. TCRdb reanalyzed the 5' RACE reads and collapses them to one entry per CDR3 protein, without DNA. The sample table sets out 100,000 to 150,000 distinct CDR3 sequences. With about 300,000 cells each, the CD8+ T cell subsets were individually sorted in triplicate. Germline CDR1 MGHRA, CDR2 YSYEKL. The CDR3 spans 14 residues. The chain has TRBV4-1 and TRBJ2-4; TCRdb picks TRBD2, but there is no DNA to check that call. Material for sequencing was naive CXCR3+ CD8+ T cells from blood. As to subset: CD45RO-CCR7+CD27+CD95- naive CD8+ T cells expressing CXCR3 (TNR3+). The sequence was collected from a human donor in good health. Some clones in this sample may be carry-over from other donors' samples. This CDR3 is CASSLLSGSDIQYF.